These 14 T cell receptor beta chains share one sample of origin, sequenced in a study of PD-1 blockade in classical Hodgkin lymphoma. Each patient relapsed following autologous stem cell transplantation, and prior brentuximab vedotin exposure differed. Produced via immunoSEQ multiplex PCR; TCRdb's table is partial and in-frame only. The profile covers fewer than 25,000 clones, with roughly 75% appearing a single time and roughly 24% taken by the ten largest. Specimen: peripheral blood mononuclear cells (PBMCs), collected before the second cycle of nivolumab. These TCRs come from a human donor with classical Hodgkin lymphoma.

The chain couples TRBV2 to TRBJ1-4; D gene unclear. The CDR3 is made up of 14 amino acids. Trimming shortened V by 0 bases and J by 7 bases, and 9 bases separated the two germline ends. Looked up from germline, CDR1 is SNHLY and CDR2 is FYNNEI. This CDR3 is CASSEALWSEKLFF. CDR3 in DNA: TGTGCCAGCAGTGAAGCTCTTTGGAGTGAAAAACTGTTTTTT.

V is TRBV5-6 and J is TRBJ1-5; 10 positions agree with TRBD1. J lost 6 bases, V lost 0 bases, and 6 bases had no gene match. The length of the CDR3 is 16 residues. CDR1 is SGHDT and CDR2 is YYEEEE in the germline V gene. The CDR3 loop is CASSLGQGAASQPQHF. The CDR3 nucleotides are TGTGCCAGCAGCTTGGGACAGGGGGCCGCTAGTCAGCCCCAGCATTTT.

The genes are TRBV4-1 and TRBJ2-1; D is possibly TRBD1 or TRBD2 (5 bases each). V lost 4 bases and J 8 bases, leaving 18 bases between the germline ends. Germline V gene lookup returns CDR1 MGHRA and CDR2 YSYEKL. The CDR3 has 15 residues. DNA for the CDR3: TGCGCCAGCAGCCGGTCGGGACGGCCTCTCGATGAGCAGTTCTTC. Amino acid sequence: CASSRSGRPLDEQFF.

The genes are TRBV10-1 and TRBJ1-2, with no clear D. V was shortened by 8 bases and J by 0 bases, with 10 bases between the two germline ends. CDR3 length: 13 amino acids. In germline, CDR1 is WNHNN, CDR2 SYGVQD (reference sequence). The CDR3 region is CASQDPTNYGYTF. The CDR3 coding sequence is TGCGCCAGCCAGGATCCTACTAACTATGGCTACACCTTC.

CDR3 nucleotide sequence: TGTGCCAGCAGTGGAAGGGACAGGGGTTACGAGCAGTACTTC. This translates into CASSGRDRGYEQYF. The V gene is TRBV27, the J gene TRBJ2-7; 10 bases are a match to TRBD1. Trimming cost V 5 bases and J 4 bases; bases outside gene matches: 5. Germline V gene data show CDR1 as MNHEY and CDR2 as SMNVEV (reference sequence). This CDR3 comprises 14 residues.

The chain links TRBV2 to TRBJ2-7, with D unresolved. Germline CDR1 reads SNHLY; CDR2 reads FYNNEI. CDR3 length: 10 amino acids. V lost 7 bases, J lost 4 bases, and 5 bases lay in between. Here the CDR3 DNA reads TGTGCCAGCACCGGTTACGAGCAGTACTTC. Protein sequence: CASTGYEQYF.

With regard to this clone: A read error is possible here, since a much larger clone lies one base away. The gene calls are TRBV6-1 and TRBJ2-7; 9 bases line up with TRBD1. This CDR3 is 14 amino acids long. Germline V gives CDR1 MNHNS, CDR2 SASEGT. CDR3 nucleotide sequence: TGTGTCAGCAGTGAACACAGGGGGCAGGACGAGCAGTACTTC. This gives the protein CVSSEHRGQDEQYF.

The chain is built from TRBV18 and TRBJ2-1; D uncertain. CDR1 is KGHSH and CDR2 is LQKENI in the germline V gene. V was cut by 1 base and J by 3 bases, with 4 bases left in between. The CDR3 sequence is 13 residues long. CDR3 coding DNA: TGTGCCAGCTCACCACAGGACTACAATGAGCAGTTCTTC. Translation gives CASSPQDYNEQFF.

The chain employs TRBV11-2 and TRBJ2-2; D is uncertain. The CDR3 has 15 residues. V dropped 0 bases and J dropped 4 bases, with 9 bases sitting between them. Per germline, CDR1 SGHAT and CDR2 FQNNGV. CDR3: CASSLDGLRTGELFF. The CDR3, as DNA: TGTGCCAGCAGCTTAGACGGTCTTCGCACCGGGGAGCTGTTTTTT.

This chain joins TRBV10-3 and TRBJ1-6; D might be TRBD1 (5 bases). The V end lost 2 bases, the J end lost 6 bases, and 11 bases lay between the germline ends. Germline CDR1 reads ENHRY; CDR2 reads SYGVKD. CDR3 length: 15 residues. The CDR3 region is CAISEISQGNSPLHF. DNA for the CDR3: TGTGCCATCAGTGAGATTTCCCAGGGTAATTCACCCCTCCACTTT.

V usage is TRBV7-2 and J usage is TRBJ1-4, with D maybe TRBD1 (5 bases). CDR1 and CDR2 (germline): SGHTA, FQGNSA. The CDR3 totals 16 residues. V lost 5 bases, J lost 4 bases, and 17 bases lay in between. For the CDR3, the DNA is TGTGCCAGCAGCCTAGACAGTTTAGTAGATAATGAAAAACTGTTTTTT. Encoded protein: CASSLDSLVDNEKLFF.

The chain carries TRBV4-1 and TRBJ1-4; maybe TRBD1 (5 bases). Trimming removed 1 base at V and 8 bases at J, with 14 bases between. Germline loops: CDR1 MGHRA, CDR2 YSYEKL. This CDR3 is built from 15 residues. The CDR3: CASSQGRGVGEKLFF. The CDR3 coding sequence is TGCGCCAGCAGCCAAGGACGGGGGGTGGGAGAAAAACTGTTTTTT.

This clone was recorded once. The chain has TRBV5-4 and TRBJ2-5, with 9 bases fitting TRBD1. This CDR3 is 17 amino acids long. CDR1 SGHNT and CDR2 YYREEE come from the germline V gene (reference sequence). With V trimmed by 4 bases and J by 7 bases, 17 bases remained unmatched. The CDR3 sequence is CASSVSGTGMSEGTQYF. The DNA for the CDR3 is TGTGCCAGCAGCGTTTCCGGGACAGGGATGTCGGAGGGGACCCAGTACTTC.

This clone appeared once. The genes are TRBV15 and TRBJ2-7, with D possibly TRBD1 on 5 matching bases. The V gene lost 0 bases and the J gene lost 7 bases, with 19 bases spanning the gap. The V gene's germline CDR1 is LNHNV and CDR2 YYDKDF (reference sequence). The CDR3 length is 16 residues. This CDR3 reads CATSRDPAQGLGEQYF. In DNA, the CDR3 is TGTGCCACCAGCAGAGATCCGGCGCAGGGTCTGGGGGAGCAGTACTTC.